Listed here are 21 T cell receptor beta chains from one sample, sequenced in a study of response to subunit inactivated influenza vaccine. MiXCR, run by TCRdb on the RT-PCR reads, gives a single entry per CDR3 protein. Here the sample spans hundreds of thousands of distinct CDR3 sequences, approximately 15% being singletons. Sequencing used PBMCs from blood, obtained less than 15 days before vaccination. The receptor source for this set is a man aged 50-59 years who received an inactivated influenza vaccine.

In its sample, this clonotype was seen a few times. This chain links TRBV18 with TRBJ2-5; 7 bases are shared with TRBD1. This CDR3 region has 15 residues. Germline V gene lookup returns CDR1 KGHSH and CDR2 LQKENI. J lost 2 bases, V lost 4 bases, and 7 bases had no gene match. CDR3 loop: CASSRQQGQQETQYF. CDR3 coding DNA: TGTGCCAGCTCACGCCAACAGGGGCAACAAGAGACCCAGTACTTC.

The chain links TRBV11-1 to TRBJ1-2; D is unclear. The CDR3 sequence is 12 residues long. CDR1 and CDR2 (germline): SGHAT, FQDESV (reference sequence). With 5 bases removed from V and 2 bases from J, the gap between germline ends came to 6 bases. In DNA, the CDR3 is TGTGCCAGCAGCACCCACAACTATGGCTACACCTTC. This codes for CASSTHNYGYTF. Supplemented by reference TRBV11-1 and TRBJ1-2, the full variable domain reads EAEVAQSPRYKITEKSQAVAFWCDPISGHATLYWYRQILGQGPELLVQFQDESVVDDSQLPKDRFSAERLKGVDSTLKIQPAELGDSAMYLCASSTHNYGYTFGSGTRLTVV.

In its sample, this clonotype was seen a few times. The V and J genes are TRBV28 and TRBJ2-1; 14 positions match TRBD2. CDR1 and CDR2 (germline): MDHEN, SYDVKM. This CDR3 has 16 amino acids. Trimming at V came to 6 bases and at J to 9 bases, leaving 10 bases not matched to a gene. The CDR3 protein is CASSTGLAGGITEQFF. CDR3 sequence (DNA): TGTGCCAGCAGCACCGGACTAGCGGGAGGCATCACTGAGCAGTTCTTC.

This sequence joins TRBV18 and TRBJ2-7; 13 positions match TRBD2. The CDR3 loop spans 14 amino acids. Germline V gene lookup returns CDR1 KGHSH and CDR2 LQKENI. Trimming cost V 3 bases and J 12 bases; bases outside gene matches: 8. The CDR3: CASSPGTSGTGLYF. In DNA, the CDR3 is TGTGCCAGCTCACCCGGGACTAGCGGGACGGGCCTGTACTTC.

This clonotype was recorded at least ten times. J is TRBJ2-2 and V is TRBV12-3 or TRBV12-4; D is undetermined. Trimming took 2 bases from V and 8 from J, leaving 9 bases between them. CDR3 length: 13 residues. CDR3 in DNA: TGTGCCAGCAGTTTATGGGAAACGGGGGAGCTGTTTTTT. Translating it yields CASSLWETGELFF.

This clonotype was detected a few times. The J gene is TRBJ1-6, the V gene TRBV5-6; D unclear. Trimming shortened V by 2 bases and J by 10 bases, and 16 bases separated the two germline ends. Germline-derived CDR1 and CDR2 are SGHDT and YYEEEE. The CDR3 is 15 amino acids. CDR3 region: CASSFDYRPGSPLHF. The CDR3 DNA sequence: TGTGCCAGCAGCTTCGACTACCGGCCGGGGTCACCCCTCCACTTT.

This clonotype came up many times. The gene calls are TRBV14 and TRBJ1-2; 12 bases fit TRBD1. CDR3 size: 15 residues. Looked up from germline, CDR1 is SGHDN and CDR2 is FVKESK. With 4 bases clipped from V and 5 bases from J, the junction kept 5 bases outside the gene matches. The CDR3 DNA reads as TGTGCCAGCAGCCGACCGGGACAGGGGGCGTATGGCTACACCTTC. This translates into CASSRPGQGAYGYTF. The variable domain in full, completed from reference TRBV14 and TRBJ1-2, reads EAGVTQFPSHSVIEKGQTVTLRCDPISGHDNLYWYRRVMGKEIKFLLHFVKESKQDESGMPNNRFLAERTGGTYSTLKVQPAELEDSGVYFCASSRPGQGAYGYTFGSGTRLTVV.

The table lists this clonotype with a few counts. V gene TRBV6-2 or TRBV6-3 combines with J gene TRBJ2-1, with 7 bases matching TRBD2. Germline V lookup: CDR1 MNHEY, CDR2 SVGEGT. There are 15 residues in the CDR3. V lost 6 bases, J lost 4 bases, and 9 bases stayed unmatched. The CDR3, as DNA: TGTGCCAGCAGGGATCCGGGAGGAATTTACAATGAGCAGTTCTTC. Translating it yields CASRDPGGIYNEQFF.

V usage is TRBV7-2 and J usage is TRBJ2-7, with 9 positions matching TRBD2. J gave up 0 bases and V 4 bases, and 4 bases lay outside the gene matches. The length of the CDR3 is 15 residues. Germline V lookup: CDR1 SGHTA, CDR2 FQGNSA. The chain's CDR3 is CASSSSGIISYEQYF. For the CDR3, the DNA is TGTGCCAGCAGCTCTAGCGGGATTATCTCCTACGAGCAGTACTTC.

This chain links TRBV27 with TRBJ2-3, with D possibly being TRBD1 (5 bases). The CDR3 consists of 15 residues. Germline V gene lookup returns CDR1 MNHEY and CDR2 SMNVEV (reference sequence). V was trimmed by 6 bases and J by 2 bases, leaving 15 bases between them. This CDR3 reads CASRELGAPTDTQYF. For the CDR3, the DNA is TGTGCCAGCAGAGAACTTGGGGCACCCACAGATACGCAGTATTTT.

This clonotype was counted only a few times. This chain connects TRBV4-3 to TRBJ2-4; D possibly corresponds to TRBD2 (6 bases). Germline V lookup: CDR1 LGHNA, CDR2 YSLEER. There are 17 residues in the CDR3. The V and J ends lost 1 base and 1 base respectively, with 14 bases between them. The CDR3 coding sequence is TGCGCCAGCAGCCAAGGTCCCCCCCGGGGGGCCAAAAACATTCAGTACTTC. Protein: CASSQGPPRGAKNIQYF.

This rearrangement joins TRBV24-1 to TRBJ2-7; 11 nucleotides line up with TRBD1. CDR1 and CDR2 (germline): KGHDR, SFDVKD. The V segment lost 4 bases and the J segment 4 bases; nucleotides outside the gene matches: 5. CDR3 length: 15 amino acids. CDR3: CATSDPGQGVYEQYF. DNA for the CDR3: TGTGCCACCAGTGACCCGGGACAGGGGGTATACGAGCAGTACTTC.

In this sample, this clonotype turned up many times. The rearrangement uses TRBV5-1 and TRBJ2-7; TRBD1 might be the D (5 bases). The V and J ends lost 0 bases and 2 bases respectively, with 9 bases between them. CDR3 length equals 14 residues. The germline CDR1 and CDR2 sequences are SGHRS and YFSETQ. The CDR3 sequence: CASSLGQITYEQYF. The CDR3 DNA sequence: TGCGCCAGCAGCTTGGGACAGATAACCTACGAGCAGTACTTC.

Many counts were recorded for this clonotype. Compared with germline, one end of the junction differs, possibly owing to a read error. The chain links TRBV5-1 to TRBJ2-3; D is uncertain. Germline V gene lookup returns CDR1 SGHRS and CDR2 YFSETQ. This CDR3 has 11 residues. The CDR3 nucleotides read TGTGCCAGCAGCCTCAAGGATACGCAGTATTTT. Translating gives CASSLKDTQYF.

This clonotype was seen more than once but under ten times. The chain joins TRBV12-3 or TRBV12-4 to TRBJ1-6; D is ambiguous. V was shortened by 5 bases and J by 8 bases, with 10 bases between the two germline ends. The CDR3 loop spans 13 amino acids. CDR3 loop: CASSSGAYSPLHF. DNA for the CDR3: TGTGCCAGCAGTAGCGGCGCCTATTCACCCCTCCACTTT.

This clonotype was detected a few times. The chain recombines TRBV12-3 or TRBV12-4 with TRBJ2-1, with D possibly being TRBD1 or TRBD2 (6 bases each). This CDR3 has 16 amino acids. V lost 6 bases and J 0 bases, leaving 15 bases between the germline ends. The CDR3 sequence: CASRPTGARSYNEQFF. The CDR3 DNA sequence: TGTGCCAGCAGACCCACGGGGGCCCGCTCCTACAATGAGCAGTTCTTC.

This clonotype was seen only a few times. The J gene is TRBJ2-5, the V gene TRBV5-1, with TRBD1 as a possible D gene (5 bases). CDR3 size: 16 residues. Germline V gene sequence: CDR1 SGHRS, CDR2 YFSETQ. V was shortened by 1 base and J by 2 bases, with 15 bases between the two germline ends. The CDR3 nucleotides read TGCGCCAGCAGCTTGAATAGGGGTGGGTCTCAAGAGACCCAGTACTTC. Its translation is CASSLNRGGSQETQYF.

This clonotype was seen a handful of times. V and J are TRBV5-1 and TRBJ2-7, with 9 bases lining up with TRBD1. Germline CDR1 is SGHRS and CDR2 is YFSETQ. This CDR3 contains 14 residues. V shed 5 bases, J shed 6 bases, and the junction held 9 bases outside the gene matches. The CDR3 loop is CASSSDRGSAEQYF. The CDR3 region has the DNA TGCGCCAGCAGTTCTGACAGGGGGAGCGCCGAGCAGTACTTC.

The genes are TRBV20-1 and TRBJ2-1; 9 nucleotides align to TRBD1. Germline CDR1 and CDR2: DFQATT and SNEGSKA (reference sequence). The V gene end was trimmed by 1 base and the J gene end by 8 bases; junction bases not matched to a gene: 9. This CDR3 comprises 15 residues. In DNA form, the CDR3 reads TGCAGTGCTAGAGCAGGGACAGGGAAGGCGGATGAGCAGTTCTTC. Translation: CSARAGTGKADEQFF.

This clonotype was counted a few times. This chain uses TRBV20-1 with TRBJ1-1, with a weak D call TRBD1 (5 bases). The germline gives CDR1 DFQATT, CDR2 SNEGSKA (reference sequence). The CDR3 spans 15 residues. Trimming left V 3 bases short and J 4 bases short, with 18 bases between. CDR3 protein: CSARRGGGAGTEAFF. The CDR3 DNA is TGCAGTGCTAGGAGGGGAGGAGGGGCAGGCACTGAAGCTTTCTTT.

This chain joins TRBV7-2 and TRBJ2-2; 7 nucleotides agree with TRBD2. V lost 5 bases, J lost 6 bases, and 12 bases stayed unmatched. The CDR3 has 16 amino acids. CDR1 SGHTA and CDR2 FQGNSA come from the germline V gene. The CDR3 is CASSLDGTNEAGELFF. CDR3 nucleotides: TGTGCCAGCAGCCTAGACGGGACTAATGAAGCCGGGGAGCTGTTTTTT.